This T cell receptor (beta chain) was recovered during a study of T cell responses to AZD1222 COVID-19 vaccine. Using immunoSEQ multiplex PCR, the repertoire was profiled, and TCRdb retains in-frame clones only, with some absent. The sample shows around 130,000 clones, around 90% of them seen only once. This clone was detected a few times. The target antigen is unknown. Study-level results: Recipients of AZD1222 seropositive at baseline numbered only 6 or 7. There were mostly white British donors and more females than males, and clonal diversity was possibly underestimated.

The germline CDR1 and CDR2 sequences are SGHAT and FQNNGV. The CDR3 has 13 residues. The ends were cut back, 1 base at V and 1 base at J, with 5 bases in the middle. V gene TRBV11-2 combines with J gene TRBJ2-7, with a tentative D call TRBD1 (5 bases). Source: peripheral blood, taken on day 0 of AZD1222 vaccination. This receptor was identified in an adult in good health. The CDR3 DNA reads TGTGCCAGCAGCTTAGGACAGTCCTACGAGCAGTACTTC. It encodes CASSLGQSYEQYF.